This record concerns one T cell receptor beta chain sequence. The CDR3 loop spans 10 amino acids. Between the trimmed V and J ends, which lost 9 bases and 5 bases, there was a span of 5 bases. Germline V gene data show CDR1 as KGHDR and CDR2 as SFDVKD. These data are taken from a study of blood T cell repertoires in COVID-19. Study context: The analysed material was cDNA or gDNA that came from T cells, B-cell-depleted T cells, or PBMCs.

The authors' processing: Nucleated cell number was recorded as an estimate derived from reference gene primer amplification. Only in-frame clones appear in the TCRdb table, and some are missing; sequencing was by immunoSEQ multiplex PCR. That table gives V, J and clone size, and the DNA gave D and trimming. Of tens of thousands of clones in the sample, almost 90% are singletons; the top ten hold about a fifth. This chain joins TRBV24-1 and TRBJ2-3; D is unresolved. This clonotype was sampled from a woman aged 45 to 65 with active or convalescent COVID-19. Sequencing input: peripheral blood. CDR3 DNA sequence: TGTGCCACCGGGCGAGATACGCAGTATTTT. This encodes CATGRDTQYF.